The present entry profiles one TCR beta chain with its context. This sample is drawn from a study of cytomegalovirus exposure and HLA in healthy donors. Study as a whole: In an earlier analysis, approximately 120 million unique TCR beta sequences were found from about 180 million T cells.

V shed 0 bases, J shed 4 bases, and the junction held 9 bases outside the gene matches. The CDR3 extends over 17 amino acids. The V gene's germline CDR1 is SGHRS and CDR2 YFSETQ. Both 60 Vbeta primers and 13 Jbeta primers went into the PCR. TCRdb's copy holds only in-frame clones and misses some; the assay was immunoSEQ multiplex PCR. This table holds 200,000 to 250,000 clones, more than 75% found once. This receptor was taken from a woman between 35 and 50 years old in good health and CMV-seropositive. The chain combines TRBV5-1 with TRBJ1-4; 7 positions agree with TRBD1. Sequenced material: PBMCs. CDR3 in amino acids: CASSLVQGPRSNEKLFF. CDR3 DNA: TGCGCCAGCAGCTTGGTACAGGGGCCTAGGAGTAATGAAAAACTGTTTTTT.